This passage covers 8 T cell receptor beta chains from one sample sequenced in a study of chronic HIV infection and antiretroviral therapy. From the 5' RACE reads, TCRdb called clonotypes with MiXCR, one entry per CDR3 protein. The sample lists about 38,000 distinct CDR3 sequences, 8.2% occurring once. Source material: peripheral blood. All receptors derive from an adult who had HIV and had not received antiretroviral therapy, or was an uninfected healthy control (not recorded which).

This clonotype was counted a few times. This chain joins TRBV11-2 and TRBJ2-3; no clear D. This CDR3 comprises 11 residues. V was pared by 9 bases and J by 2 bases, with 6 bases between. CDR1 is SGHAT, CDR2 FQNNGV, per germline. This CDR3 is CASRATDTQYF. DNA of the CDR3: TGTGCCAGTCGAGCCACAGATACGCAGTATTTT.

The chain is built from TRBV9 and TRBJ2-7; D is perhaps TRBD1 or TRBD2 (5 bases each). The V end lost 1 base, the J end lost 0 bases, and 11 bases lay between the germline ends. Germline-derived CDR1 and CDR2 are SGDLS and YYNGEE. The CDR3 runs to 15 residues. CDR3: CASSVTGTDSYEQYF. The CDR3 nucleotides read TGTGCCAGCAGCGTAACCGGGACGGACTCCTACGAGCAGTACTTC.

Ten or more counts support this clonotype. The chain couples TRBV25-1 to TRBJ2-1; 10 bases fit TRBD1. Germline V gene lookup returns CDR1 MGHDK and CDR2 SYGVNS. Unmatched junction bases numbered 10, after V lost 4 bases and J lost 13 bases. The CDR3 is 14 amino acids. The CDR3 loop is CASSGSGTGVYQFF. The CDR3 DNA reads TGTGCCAGCAGTGGATCCGGGACAGGGGTTTACCAGTTCTTC.

This clonotype was counted at least ten times. V gene TRBV9 combines with J gene TRBJ2-1; TRBD1 matches at 7 bases. J was trimmed by 8 bases and V by 0 bases; bases with no gene match: 2. There are 13 residues in the CDR3. Germline V lookup: CDR1 SGDLS, CDR2 YYNGEE. The CDR3, as DNA: TGTGCCAGCAGCGTAGATACAGGGGATGAGCAGTTCTTC. This codes for CASSVDTGDEQFF.

This clonotype showed up many times. This sequence joins TRBV7-9 and TRBJ2-1; maybe TRBD2 (6 bases). The ends were cut back, 1 base at V and 0 bases at J, with 22 bases in the middle. CDR3 length: 20 residues. Germline V gene data show CDR1 as SEHNR and CDR2 as FQNEAQ (reference sequence). The CDR3 DNA reads TGTGCCAGCAGCTTAGTCCAGCGGCGGGGACCCCACAGCTCCTACAATGAGCAGTTCTTC. Residues: CASSLVQRRGPHSSYNEQFF.

This clonotype has at least ten counts. The CDR3 DNA reads as TGTGCCAGCACTGAGAATTCACCCCTCCACTTT. Encoded protein: CASTENSPLHF. The rearrangement uses TRBV6-1 and TRBJ1-6; D is uncertain. With 7 bases removed from V and 7 bases from J, the gap between germline ends came to 5 bases. This CDR3 contains 11 residues. Looked up from germline, CDR1 is MNHNS and CDR2 is SASEGT.

This clonotype was recorded many times. The V call is TRBV28, the J call TRBJ1-4, with D possibly being TRBD1 (5 bases). V was shortened by 7 bases and J by 7 bases, with 16 bases between the two germline ends. CDR3 length: 14 residues. CDR1 MDHEN and CDR2 SYDVKM come from the germline V gene. The DNA of the CDR3 is TGTGCCAGCACCCCTGGAGGGGCGCTTGAAAAACTGTTTTTT. Translation: CASTPGGALEKLFF.

V usage is TRBV3-1 and J usage is TRBJ1-1, with D unclear. Trimming removed 1 base at V and 2 bases at J, with 5 bases between. The CDR3 totals 13 residues. Germline V gives CDR1 LGHDT, CDR2 YNNKEL (reference sequence). CDR3 loop: CASSQVLNTEAFF. CDR3 coding DNA: TGTGCCAGCAGCCAAGTGTTAAACACTGAAGCTTTCTTT.